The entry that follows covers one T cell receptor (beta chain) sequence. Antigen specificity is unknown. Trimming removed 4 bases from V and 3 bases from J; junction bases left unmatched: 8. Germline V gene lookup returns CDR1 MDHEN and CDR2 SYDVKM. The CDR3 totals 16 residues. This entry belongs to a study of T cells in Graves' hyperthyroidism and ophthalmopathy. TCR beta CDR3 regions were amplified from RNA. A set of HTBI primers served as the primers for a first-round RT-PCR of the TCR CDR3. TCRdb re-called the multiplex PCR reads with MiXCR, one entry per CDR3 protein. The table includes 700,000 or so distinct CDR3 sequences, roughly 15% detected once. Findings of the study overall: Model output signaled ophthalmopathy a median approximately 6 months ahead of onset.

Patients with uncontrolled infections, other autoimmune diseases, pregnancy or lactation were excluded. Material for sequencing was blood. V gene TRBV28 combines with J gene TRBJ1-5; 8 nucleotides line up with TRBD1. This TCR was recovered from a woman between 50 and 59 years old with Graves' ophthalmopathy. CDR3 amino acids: CASSSWTGPANQPQHF. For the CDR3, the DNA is TGTGCCAGCAGTTCCTGGACAGGGCCGGCCAATCAGCCCCAGCATTTT.